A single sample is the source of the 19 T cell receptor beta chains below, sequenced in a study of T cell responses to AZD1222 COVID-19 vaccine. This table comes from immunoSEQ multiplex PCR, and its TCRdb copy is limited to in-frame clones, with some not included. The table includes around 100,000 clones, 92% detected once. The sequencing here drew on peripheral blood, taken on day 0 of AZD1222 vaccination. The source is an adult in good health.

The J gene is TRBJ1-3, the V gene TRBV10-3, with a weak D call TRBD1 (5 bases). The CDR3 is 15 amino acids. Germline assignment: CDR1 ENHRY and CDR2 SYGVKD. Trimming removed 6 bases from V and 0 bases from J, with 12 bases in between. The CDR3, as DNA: TGTGCCATCAGCCACCTAGGGGTCTCTGGAAACACCATATATTTT. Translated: CAISHLGVSGNTIYF.

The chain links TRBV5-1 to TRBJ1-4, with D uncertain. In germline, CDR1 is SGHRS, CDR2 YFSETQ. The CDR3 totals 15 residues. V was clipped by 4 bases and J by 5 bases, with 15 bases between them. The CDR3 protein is CASSDFGSRNEKLFF. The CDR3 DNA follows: TGCGCCAGCAGCGATTTCGGAAGTAGGAATGAAAAACTGTTTTTT.

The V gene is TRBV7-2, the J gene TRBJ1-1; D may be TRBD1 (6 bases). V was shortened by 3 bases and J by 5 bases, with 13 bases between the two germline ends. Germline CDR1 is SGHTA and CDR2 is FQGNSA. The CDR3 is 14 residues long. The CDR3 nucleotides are TGTGCCAGCAGCTTTTCTACAGGGCGGACTGAAGCTTTCTTT. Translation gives CASSFSTGRTEAFF. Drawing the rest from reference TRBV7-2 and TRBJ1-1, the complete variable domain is GAGVSQSPSNKVTEKGKDVELRCDPISGHTALYWYRQSLGQGLEFLIYFQGNSAPDKSGLPSDRFSAERTGGSVSTLTIQRTQQEDSAVYLCASSFSTGRTEAFFGQGTRLTVV.

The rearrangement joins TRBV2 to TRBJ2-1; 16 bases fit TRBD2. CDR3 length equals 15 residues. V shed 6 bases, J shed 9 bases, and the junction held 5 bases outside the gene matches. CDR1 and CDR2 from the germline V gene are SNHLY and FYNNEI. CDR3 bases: TGTGCCAGCAGCCTGGGACTAGCGGGAGGGGCTGAGCAGTTCTTC. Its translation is CASSLGLAGGAEQFF.

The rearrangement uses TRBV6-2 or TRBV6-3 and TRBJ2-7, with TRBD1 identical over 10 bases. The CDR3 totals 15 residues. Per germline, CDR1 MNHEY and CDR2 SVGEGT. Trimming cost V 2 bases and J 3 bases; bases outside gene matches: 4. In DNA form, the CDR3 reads TGTGCCAGCAGTTACACGGGACAGGGGAACTACGAGCAGTACTTC. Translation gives CASSYTGQGNYEQYF.

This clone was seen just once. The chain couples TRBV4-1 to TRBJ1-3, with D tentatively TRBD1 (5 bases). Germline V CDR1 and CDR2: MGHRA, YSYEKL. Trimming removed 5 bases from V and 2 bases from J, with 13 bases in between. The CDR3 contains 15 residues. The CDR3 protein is CASSGGTGTGNTIYF. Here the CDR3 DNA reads TGCGCCAGCAGCGGAGGGACCGGTACTGGAAACACCATATATTTT.

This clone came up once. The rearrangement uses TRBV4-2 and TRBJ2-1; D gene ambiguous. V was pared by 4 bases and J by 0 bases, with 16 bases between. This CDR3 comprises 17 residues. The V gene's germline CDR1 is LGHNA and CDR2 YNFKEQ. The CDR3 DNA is TGTGCCAGCAGCCTTAGGGTTACGACGAGCTCCTACAATGAGCAGTTCTTC. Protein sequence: CASSLRVTTSSYNEQFF.

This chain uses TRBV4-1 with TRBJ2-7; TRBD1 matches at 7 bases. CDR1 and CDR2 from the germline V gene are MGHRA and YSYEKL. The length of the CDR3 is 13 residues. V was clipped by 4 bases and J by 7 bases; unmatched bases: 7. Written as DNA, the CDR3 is TGCGCCAGCAGCCCACAGGGGTTAGGGGAGCAGTACTTC. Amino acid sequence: CASSPQGLGEQYF.

The CDR3 DNA reads as TGTGCCAGCAGTGCCGGGACAGGAACCCTCAACTATGGCTACACCTTC. Translated: CASSAGTGTLNYGYTF. The chain employs TRBV28 and TRBJ1-2; 8 nucleotides match TRBD1. The germline gives CDR1 MDHEN, CDR2 SYDVKM. The CDR3 has 16 residues. After removal of 5 bases from V and 2 bases from J, the junction contained 10 bases not matched to a gene.

CDR3 DNA: TGTGCCAGCAGCGTGACAGGGAGCACAGATACGCAGTATTTT. Its translation is CASSVTGSTDTQYF. V gene TRBV3-1 (or the pseudogene TRBV3-2) combines with J gene TRBJ2-3; 7 nucleotides line up with TRBD1. The CDR3 is 14 amino acids. From germline, CDR1 is LGHDT and CDR2 YNNKEL (reference sequence). The trim removed 5 bases at V and 0 bases at J, leaving 2 bases unmatched.

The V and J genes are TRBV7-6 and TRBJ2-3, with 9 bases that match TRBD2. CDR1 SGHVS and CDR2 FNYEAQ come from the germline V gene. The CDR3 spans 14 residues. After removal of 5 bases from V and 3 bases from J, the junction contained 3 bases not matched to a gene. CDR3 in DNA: TGTGCCAGCAGCAAAACTAGCGGGACAGATACGCAGTATTTT. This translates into CASSKTSGTDTQYF.

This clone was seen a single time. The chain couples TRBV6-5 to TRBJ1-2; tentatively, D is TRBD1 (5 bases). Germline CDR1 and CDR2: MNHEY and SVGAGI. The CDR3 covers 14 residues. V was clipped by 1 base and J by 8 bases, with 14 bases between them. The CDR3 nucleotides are TGTGCCAGCAGTTACTTGGACACTCGGAGGGGCTACACCTTC. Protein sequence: CASSYLDTRRGYTF.

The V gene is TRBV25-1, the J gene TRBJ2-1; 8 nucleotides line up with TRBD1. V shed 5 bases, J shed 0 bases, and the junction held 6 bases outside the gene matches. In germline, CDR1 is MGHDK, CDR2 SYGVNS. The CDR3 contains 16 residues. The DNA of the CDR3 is TGTGCCAGCAGTAACCGACAGGGGTCCTCCTACAATGAGCAGTTCTTC. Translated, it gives CASSNRQGSSYNEQFF.

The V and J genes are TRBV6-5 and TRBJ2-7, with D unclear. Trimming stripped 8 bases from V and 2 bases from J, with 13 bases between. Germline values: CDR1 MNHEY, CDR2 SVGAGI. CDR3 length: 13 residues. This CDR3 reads CASGWPGAYEQYF. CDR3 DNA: TGTGCCAGCGGATGGCCAGGCGCCTACGAGCAGTACTTC.

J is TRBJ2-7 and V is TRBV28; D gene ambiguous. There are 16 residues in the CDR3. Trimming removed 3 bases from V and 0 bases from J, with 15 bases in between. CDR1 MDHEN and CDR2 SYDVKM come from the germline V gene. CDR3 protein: CASSFGIPAYSYEQYF. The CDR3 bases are TGTGCCAGCAGTTTTGGAATACCAGCTTACTCCTACGAGCAGTACTTC.

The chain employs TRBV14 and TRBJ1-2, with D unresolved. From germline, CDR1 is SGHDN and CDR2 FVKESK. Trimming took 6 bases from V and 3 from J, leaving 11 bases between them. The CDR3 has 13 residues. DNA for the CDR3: TGTGCCAGCAGACCATCTGCTGACTATGGCTACACCTTC. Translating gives CASRPSADYGYTF.

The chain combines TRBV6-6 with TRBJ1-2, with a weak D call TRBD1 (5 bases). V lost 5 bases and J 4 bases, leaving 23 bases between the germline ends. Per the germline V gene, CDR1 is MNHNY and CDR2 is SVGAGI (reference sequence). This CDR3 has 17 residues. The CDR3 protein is CASSPARDPGTGYGYTF. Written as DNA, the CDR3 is TGTGCCAGCAGTCCCGCCCGGGACCCAGGGACGGGCTATGGCTACACCTTC.

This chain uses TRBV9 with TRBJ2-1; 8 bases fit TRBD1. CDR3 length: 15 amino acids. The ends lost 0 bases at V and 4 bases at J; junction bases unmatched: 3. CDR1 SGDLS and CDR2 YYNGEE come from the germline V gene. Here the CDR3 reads CASSVEGTGYNEQFF. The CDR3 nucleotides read TGTGCCAGCAGCGTAGAAGGGACAGGTTACAATGAGCAGTTCTTC.

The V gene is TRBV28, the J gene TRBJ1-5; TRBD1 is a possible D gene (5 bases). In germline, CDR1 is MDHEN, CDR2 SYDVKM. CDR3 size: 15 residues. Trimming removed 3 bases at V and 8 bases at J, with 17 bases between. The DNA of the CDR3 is TGTGCCAGCAGTTTTATAGCAGGGCCTGGGGAGCCCCAGCATTTT. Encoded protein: CASSFIAGPGEPQHF.